The clone carrying this T cell receptor (beta chain) has a handful of counts. Its antigen is not known. The data stem from a study of post-analysis software for immune sequencing data. Study-level points and caveats: A few TRBV segments occurring more often in patients than controls included TRBV5-6, TRBV5-1 and TRBV20-1.

The CDR3 spans 13 residues. The V end was cut by 3 bases, the J end by 11 bases, with 14 bases between. Unique molecular identifiers were present in the TCR beta cDNA libraries. TCRdb ran MiXCR on the PCR reads and lists one entry per CDR3 protein. The profile shows roughly 800,000 distinct CDR3 sequences, about 43% of them singletons. The source material was blood. The sequence derives from a girl aged 5-17 years with multiple sclerosis. The gene calls are TRBV12-3 or TRBV12-4 and TRBJ1-5; D gene unclear. In nucleotides, the CDR3 is TGTGCCAGCAGTTTCGACGGGGTTAAGGCCCAGCATTTT. Amino acid sequence: CASSFDGVKAQHF.